This T cell receptor (beta chain) derives from a study of beta chain features in type 1 diabetes. Broader study findings: Patients' naive, central memory and regulatory TCRB repertoires appeared more alike than those of healthy donors.

Every bit of the isolated RNA underwent reverse transcription, so sequencing read expressed TCRB transcripts. This table comes from immunoSEQ multiplex PCR, and its TCRdb copy is limited to in-frame clones, with some not included. The top ten hold about 0.015% of the sample, which has hundreds of thousands of clones, 11% seen once. This clone was found a few times. The antigen remains unidentified. The CDR3 is made up of 15 amino acids. Trimming cost V 5 bases and J 1 base; bases outside gene matches: 3. The germline CDR1 and CDR2 sequences are SGHTA and FQGNSA. The chain links TRBV7-2 to TRBJ2-1; TRBD2 matches at 9 bases. The source is a woman in her twenties or thirties in good health. Sequencing input: naive CD4+ T cells from blood. CDR3 sequence: CASSVLAGSYNEQFF. The DNA of the CDR3 is TGTGCCAGCAGCGTCCTAGCGGGGTCCTACAATGAGCAGTTCTTC.